A selection of T cell receptor beta chains follows, all from one sample in a study of T cell responses to AZD1222 COVID-19 vaccine. Method: immunoSEQ multiplex PCR; TCRdb's copy keeps in-frame clones and lacks some. The data contain fewer than 90,000 clones, about 91% of them singletons. Material: peripheral blood, obtained 28 days after the second AZD1222 dose. The receptor source for this set is an adult who received the AZD1222 COVID-19 vaccine. Both conserved end residues are part of each CDR3. D genes are given only for firm matches. Clone size is not always given. Where it is, it says once, few, many or a class for expanded clones.

j_call | d_call | cdr3_length | v_call | clone_size | cdr3_nt | cdr3_aa
TRBJ1-2 | . | 14 | TRBV7-9 | . | TGTGCCAGCAGCTTAGTTGGCAGGGGAGAAGGCTACACCTTC | CASSLVGRGEGYTF
TRBJ1-4 | . | 13 | TRBV10-3 | . | TGTGCCATCAGTGCGCCGGGGGTGGAAAAACTGTTTTTT | CAISAPGVEKLFF
TRBJ1-3 | . | 15 | TRBV30 | . | TGTGCCTGGAAAGGAGGGATTATCTCTGGAAACACCATATATTTT | CAWKGGIISGNTIYF
TRBJ2-5 | . | 17 | TRBV15 | . | TGTGCCACCAGCACACGGGGCTTCGGGGGGCGCTTTGAGACCCAGTACTTC | CATSTRGFGGRFETQYF
TRBJ2-5 | . | 16 | TRBV2 | . | TGTGCCAGCGGTAAGACAGAGAACTACGCCCAAGAGACCCAGTACTTC | CASGKTENYAQETQYF
TRBJ2-1 | . | 18 | TRBV24-1 | once | TGTGCCACCAGTACCCCGAGGGCCACAGTAGGGTCCTACAATGAGCAGTTCTTC | CATSTPRATVGSYNEQFF
TRBJ1-3 | . | 12 | TRBV14 | . | TGTGCCAGCAGCGGGGCAGGAAACACCATATATTTT | CASSGAGNTIYF
TRBJ1-5 | . | 13 | TRBV19 | . | TGTGCCAGTAGTATCTGGGGAAATCAGCCCCAGCATTTT | CASSIWGNQPQHF
TRBJ2-2 | TRBD1 | 16 | TRBV4-3 | . | TGCGCCAGCAGCCAAGGACAGGGTTGGTACACCGGGGAGCTGTTTTTT | CASSQGQGWYTGELFF
TRBJ1-1 | . | 15 | TRBV28 | few | TGTGCCAGCAGTTTGGGGCCGTGGGGGAACACTGAAGCTTTCTTT | CASSLGPWGNTEAFF
TRBJ2-5 | TRBD1 | 13 | TRBV9 | . | TGTGCCAGCAGCCCGACAGGGACCGAGACCCAGTACTTC | CASSPTGTETQYF
TRBJ1-2 | . | 13 | TRBV2 | . | TGTGCCAGCATTCGGGGAATGACGAATGGCTACACCTTC | CASIRGMTNGYTF
TRBJ1-1 | . | 14 | TRBV6-4 | once | TGTGCCAGCAGTGACAGGTCAGGGGCTCGGGAAGCTTTCTTT | CASSDRSGAREAFF
TRBJ2-1 | TRBD1 | 15 | TRBV5-1 | . | TGCGCCAGCAGCTTGGGGGACAGGTCGTACAATGAGCAGTTCTTC | CASSLGDRSYNEQFF
TRBJ1-5 | . | 13 | TRBV10-3 | . | TGTGCCATCATGGGGGGTAGCAATCAGCCCCAGCATTTT | CAIMGGSNQPQHF
TRBJ2-7 | TRBD1 | 15 | TRBV6-2/TRBV6-3 | . | TGTGCCAGCAGTTACCAGACGGGACAGCTCTACGAGCAGTACTTC | CASSYQTGQLYEQYF
TRBJ2-5 | . | 15 | TRBV2 | . | TGTGCCAGCAGTCCCGGGAGGGGGCGCATACAGACCCAGTACTTC | CASSPGRGRIQTQYF
TRBJ1-2 | . | 13 | TRBV6-5 | . | TGTGCCAGCAGTTTGACTACAAGCTATGGCTACACCTTC | CASSLTTSYGYTF
TRBJ1-5 | . | 15 | TRBV10-3 | few | TGTGCCATCAAAAAAGACAGGTCTGGCAATCAGCCCCAGCATTTT | CAIKKDRSGNQPQHF
TRBJ1-5 | . | 12 | TRBV6-4 | . | TGTGCCAGCAAAACAGGGTATCAGCCCCAGCATTTT | CASKTGYQPQHF
TRBJ1-4 | . | 16 | TRBV18 | once | TGTGCCAGCTCACCACCCGAGCGGGGTCCTAATGAAAAACTGTTTTTT | CASSPPERGPNEKLFF
TRBJ1-5 | . | 17 | TRBV13 | . | TGTGCCAGCAGCTTATTGTTCACTTACAATAGCAATCAGCCCCAGCATTTT | CASSLLFTYNSNQPQHF
TRBJ2-7 | . | 16 | TRBV5-1 | . | TGCGCCAGCAGCCTAGTAGGGGGGGGTTCCCCCTACGAGCAGTACTTC | CASSLVGGGSPYEQYF
TRBJ2-5 | . | 10 | TRBV27 | . | TGTGCCAGCGGGAGGGAGACCCAGTACTTC | CASGRETQYF
TRBJ1-6 | . | 12 | TRBV7-2 | . | TGTGCCAGCAGCCAAAATAATTCACCCCTCCACTTT | CASSQNNSPLHF
TRBJ1-2 | . | 11 | TRBV6-5 | . | TGTGCCAGCAACCAGGGTTATGGCTACACCTTC | CASNQGYGYTF
TRBJ2-3 | . | 13 | TRBV7-2 | . | TGTGCCAGCAGCCCCGAACCCACAGATACGCAGTATTTT | CASSPEPTDTQYF
TRBJ2-7 | TRBD2 | 15 | TRBV7-3 | . | TGTGCCAGCAGCTTGGGACTAGCGGCCGACTACGAGCAGTACTTC | CASSLGLAADYEQYF
TRBJ1-2 | . | 15 | TRBV27 | . | TGTGCCAGCAGTTTGCGGGGAGGGCATAGCTATGGCTACACCTTC | CASSLRGGHSYGYTF
TRBJ2-6 | . | 15 | TRBV7-2 | . | TGTGCCAGTCGGGACCCAAGCTCTGGGGCCAACGTCCTGACTTTC | CASRDPSSGANVLTF
TRBJ1-6 | . | 15 | TRBV5-5 | . | TGTGCCAGCAGCTTGTCTCCCGGCCAGGGGTCACCCCTCCACTTT | CASSLSPGQGSPLHF
TRBJ2-7 | . | 15 | TRBV6-5 | . | TGTGCCAGCAGTTATCAGCAGGGTATAACCTACGAGCAGTACTTC | CASSYQQGITYEQYF
TRBJ1-1 | . | 13 | TRBV5-5 | . | TGTGCCAGCAGCTGGGGTTTCAACACTGAAGCTTTCTTT | CASSWGFNTEAFF
TRBJ1-2 | TRBD1 | 13 | TRBV19 | . | TGTGCCAGTACGGGACAGGGGAAAGGAGGCTACACCTTC | CASTGQGKGGYTF
TRBJ2-3 | . | 13 | TRBV7-9 | . | TGTGCCAGCAGACCCCCTCTGAGGGATACGCAGTATTTT | CASRPPLRDTQYF
TRBJ1-1 | . | 18 | TRBV5-1 | . | TGCGCCAGCAGCCCCTTTACAGTCTCAGGCGGGACGAACACTGAAGCTTTCTTT | CASSPFTVSGGTNTEAFF
TRBJ1-2 | . | 12 | TRBV29-1 | . | TGCAGCGTTGATCTCCAGAGCTATGGCTACACCTTC | CSVDLQSYGYTF
TRBJ1-5 | TRBD1 | 15 | TRBV15 | . | TGTGCCACCAGCAGAAGAAACAGGGGTGATCAGCCCCAGCATTTT | CATSRRNRGDQPQHF
TRBJ1-1 | . | 17 | TRBV5-5 | . | TGTGCCAGCAGCTTGCTTTTCAAAGGGGTAGGGATAGCTGAAGCTTTCTTT | CASSLLFKGVGIAEAFF
TRBJ1-2 | . | 15 | TRBV5-1 | once | TGCGCCAGCAGCTTGGTTCTGGACCCCGGCTATGGCTACACCTTC | CASSLVLDPGYGYTF
TRBJ1-1 | TRBD1 | 13 | TRBV6-5 | . | TGTGCCAGCAGTAACAGGGGAGGCACTGAAGCTTTCTTT | CASSNRGGTEAFF
TRBJ2-7 | . | 15 | TRBV13 | . | TGTGCCAGCAGCTCGAGCCAACGTACCGCCTACGAGCAGTACTTC | CASSSSQRTAYEQYF
TRBJ1-3 | TRBD1 | 14 | TRBV7-2 | . | TGTGCCAGCAGCTTAACAGGGGTAGGAAACACCATATATTTT | CASSLTGVGNTIYF
TRBJ1-5 | . | 13 | TRBV7-8 | . | TGTGCCAGCAGTAGCACAGGCAATCAGCCCCAGCATTTT | CASSSTGNQPQHF
TRBJ2-2 | TRBD2 | 22 | TRBV19 | . | TGTGCCAGTAGTATTGGTCTCGGGGGTGGAGCGGGGGGCTCATCACACACCGGGGAGCTGTTTTTT | CASSIGLGGGAGGSSHTGELFF
TRBJ2-7 | . | 15 | TRBV14 | . | TGTGCCAGCAGCCATGGCGGGTTTAGCTCCTACGAGCAGTACTTC | CASSHGGFSSYEQYF
TRBJ2-1 | . | 16 | TRBV3-1/TRBV3-2 | . | TGTGCCAGCAGCCAAGCCGGGACCCCCTATGATAATGAGCAGTTCTTC | CASSQAGTPYDNEQFF
TRBJ1-5 | . | 15 | TRBV27 | few | TGTGCCAGCAAAGGGTACAGTATTCCGAATCAGCCCCAGCATTTT | CASKGYSIPNQPQHF
TRBJ1-6 | . | 14 | TRBV5-6 | . | TGTGCCAGCAGCTTGCCCCAGACTAATTCACCCCTCCACTTT | CASSLPQTNSPLHF
TRBJ1-1 | TRBD1 | 15 | TRBV9 | . | TGTGCCAGCAGCCCTTCTTCGACAGGGCTCACTGAAGCTTTCTTT | CASSPSSTGLTEAFF
TRBJ2-3 | . | 13 | TRBV7-9 | . | TGTGCCAGCATCATCGGGACTTCAGATACGCAGTATTTT | CASIIGTSDTQYF
TRBJ1-1 | . | 14 | TRBV7-9 | . | TGTGCCAGCAGCTTAGCTGACAGGCGGGATGAAGCTTTCTTT | CASSLADRRDEAFF
TRBJ2-5 | . | 14 | TRBV4-1 | few | TGCGCCAGCAGCCAAGTCTCTAGCCGGGAGACCCAGTACTTC | CASSQVSSRETQYF
TRBJ2-5 | . | 14 | TRBV7-3 | many | TGTGCCAGCAGCTTACAGGGGCCCCAAGAGACCCAGTACTTC | CASSLQGPQETQYF
TRBJ2-3 | . | 13 | TRBV3-1/TRBV3-2 | . | TGTGCCAGCAGCCAGGGACTCACAGATACGCAGTATTTT | CASSQGLTDTQYF
TRBJ1-1 | . | 15 | TRBV5-6 | . | TGTGCCAGCAGTCATTGGGCGGGGAGGATCACTGAAGCTTTCTTT | CASSHWAGRITEAFF
TRBJ1-1 | . | 16 | TRBV4-1 | . | TGCGCCAGCAGCCAAGAAAGGTTAAGGGGGAACACTGAAGCTTTCTTT | CASSQERLRGNTEAFF